This T cell receptor (beta chain) was sequenced for a study of blood T cells in healthy people across ages. General study findings and limits: Because sorting was not performed, PBMCs prevented conclusive naive versus antigen-experienced comparison. With donor CMV status unknown, expanded clonotype changes were possibly confounded.

The use of a sample-barcoded 5' primer and a J-beta primer mix characterized a second PCR of 7 to 11 cycles. TCRdb itself ran the 5' RACE reads through MiXCR, one entry per CDR3 protein. The sample holds 790,000 or so distinct CDR3 sequences, roughly 46% seen once. This CDR3 region has 15 residues. The germline gives CDR1 SGHDN, CDR2 FVKESK. Remarks on this clonotype: The antigen is unknown. Germline and junction disagree at one end, which may indicate a read error.

The rearrangement joins TRBV14 to TRBJ2-7; TRBD1 aligns across 12 bases. The TCR sequence derives from a man at least 80 years old in good health. The source material was blood. The CDR3 DNA follows: TGTGCCAGCAGCCTCTCGGGACAGGGGGCATACGAGCAGCACTTC. As protein: CASSLSGQGAYEQHF.